This TCR beta chain was identified during a study of blood T cell repertoires in COVID-19. Trimming took off 0 bases at V and 0 bases at J, with 9 bases between the two ends. The V gene's germline CDR1 is LGHDT and CDR2 YNNKEL (reference sequence). The CDR3 is 16 residues long. The repertoire was sequenced with immunoSEQ multiplex PCR; TCRdb's copy has only in-frame clones and lacks some. The sample includes 300,000 to 450,000 clones, around 90% seen only once; the top ten take about 3%. Sequenced sample: peripheral blood. This clonotype was obtained from a woman in her 30s with COVID-19, enrolled during active disease. The rearrangement links TRBV3-1 (or the pseudogene TRBV3-2) to TRBJ1-5; tentatively, D is TRBD1 (5 bases). This CDR3 is CASSQDWGDSNQPQHF. CDR3 DNA: TGTGCCAGCAGCCAAGACTGGGGGGATAGCAATCAGCCCCAGCATTTT.